The T cell receptor beta chain under discussion was sequenced for a study of read filtering for tumor transcriptome and immune sequencing. Study-level information: Patients were 17 male and 11 to 15 female, mean age roughly 70 years, range about 45 to 85. RNA-seq yielded only roughly 75 to 1,300 TCR reads, IR-seq about 3.5 to 10.27 million.

The length of the CDR3 is 15 residues. Germline CDR1 and CDR2: SGHRS and YFSETQ. Whole-study results and caveats: Roughly 80% of IR-seq clonotypes had a single read, yet these held about 3.5% of reads. Sorted CD138-negative bone marrow cells were not purified T cells.

This library used around 400 ng RNA and molecular barcoded adaptors spanning alpha/delta and beta/gamma chains. Via MiXCR, TCRdb re-called the reads, giving one row per CDR3 protein. The data hold around 50,000 distinct CDR3 sequences, with 9% to 15% observed a single time. The table lists this clonotype with a count of one. Its antigen is as yet unknown. Possible read error: a much larger clone is one base away. The genes are TRBV5-1 and TRBJ2-1; 7 bases line up with TRBD1. The clonotype originates from a donor aged 40 or over with multiple myeloma. Sample: a population of CD138-negative cells sorted from bone marrow. DNA for the CDR3: TGCGCCAGCAGCAAGGGACAGACTTCCTACAATGAGCAGCTCTTC. Translating gives CASSKGQTSYNEQLF.